This T cell receptor beta chain was found in a study of cytomegalovirus exposure and HLA in healthy donors. Findings and limits, study-wide: Cytomegalovirus association was assigned to 150 to 200 TCR beta chains. HLA allele associations emerged for 15,000 to 20,000 TCR beta sequences in a later analysis, at 0.05 false discovery rate. It was shown in a later analysis that HLA-associated TCR beta chains were more clonally expanded than other, equally common chains.

The study ran its PCR with 60 Vbeta and 13 Jbeta primers. The data were produced by immunoSEQ multiplex PCR, yet TCRdb's version contains in-frame clones alone and is incomplete. The sample consists of 45,000 to 65,000 clones, approximately 86% of them appearing once. The CDR3 extends over 15 amino acids. Unmatched junction bases numbered 3, after V lost 4 bases and J lost 3 bases. Germline V CDR1 and CDR2: SGHDT, YYEEEE. Comments on this clone: Its cognate antigen is unknown.

Sequences were obtained from PBMCs. The V gene is TRBV5-6, the J gene TRBJ2-6, with 8 nucleotides matching TRBD1. The TCR sequence derives from a woman between 18 and 30 years old in good health and CMV-seronegative. CDR3 residues: CASSSRGRGANVLTF. The CDR3 bases are TGTGCCAGCAGCAGCAGGGGGCGTGGGGCCAACGTCCTGACTTTC. The full variable domain, completed using reference TRBV5-6 and TRBJ2-6, is DAGVTQSPTHLIKTRGQQVTLRCSPKSGHDTVSWYQQALGQGPQFIFQYYEEEERQRGNFPDRFSGHQFPNYSSELNVNALLLGDSALYLCASSSRGRGANVLTFGAGSRLTVL.